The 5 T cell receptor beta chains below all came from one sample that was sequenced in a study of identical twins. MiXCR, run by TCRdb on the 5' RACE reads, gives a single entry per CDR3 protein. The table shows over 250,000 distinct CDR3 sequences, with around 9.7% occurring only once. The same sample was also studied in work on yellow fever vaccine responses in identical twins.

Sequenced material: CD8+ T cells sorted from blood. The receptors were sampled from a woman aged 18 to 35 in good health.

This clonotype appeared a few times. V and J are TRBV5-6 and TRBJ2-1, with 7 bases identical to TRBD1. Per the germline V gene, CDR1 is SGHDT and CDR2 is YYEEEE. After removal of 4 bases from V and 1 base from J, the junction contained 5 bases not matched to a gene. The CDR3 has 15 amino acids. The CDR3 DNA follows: TGTGCCAGCAGCCGTGACAGGGCTTCCTACAATGAGCAGTTCTTC. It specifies CASSRDRASYNEQFF.

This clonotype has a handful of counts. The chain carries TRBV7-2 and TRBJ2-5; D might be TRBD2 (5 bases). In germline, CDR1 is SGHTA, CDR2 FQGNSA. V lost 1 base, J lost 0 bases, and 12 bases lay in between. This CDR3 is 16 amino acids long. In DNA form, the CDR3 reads TGTGCCAGCAGCTTAGGTCAGCGGTTGGACCAAGAGACCCAGTACTTC. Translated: CASSLGQRLDQETQYF.

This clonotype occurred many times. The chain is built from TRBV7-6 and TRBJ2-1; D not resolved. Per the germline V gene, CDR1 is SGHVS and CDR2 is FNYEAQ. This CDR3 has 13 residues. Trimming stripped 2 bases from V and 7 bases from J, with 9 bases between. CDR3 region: CASSLSSVNEQFF. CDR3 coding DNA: TGTGCCAGCAGCTTAAGCTCAGTAAATGAGCAGTTCTTC.

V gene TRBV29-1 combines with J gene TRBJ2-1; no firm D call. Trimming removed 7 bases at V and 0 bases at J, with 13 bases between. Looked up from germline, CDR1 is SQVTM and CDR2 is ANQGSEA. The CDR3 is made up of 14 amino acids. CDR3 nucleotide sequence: TGCAGCGCTGAGCTCCCTAGCTCCTACAATGAGCAGTTCTTC. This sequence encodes CSAELPSSYNEQFF.

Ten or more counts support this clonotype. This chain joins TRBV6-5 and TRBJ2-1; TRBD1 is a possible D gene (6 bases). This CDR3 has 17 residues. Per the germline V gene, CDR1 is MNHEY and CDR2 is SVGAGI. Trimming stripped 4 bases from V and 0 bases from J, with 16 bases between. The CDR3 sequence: CASSSGTLRSSYNEQFF. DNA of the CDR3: TGTGCCAGCAGTTCCGGGACACTTCGAAGCTCCTACAATGAGCAGTTCTTC.